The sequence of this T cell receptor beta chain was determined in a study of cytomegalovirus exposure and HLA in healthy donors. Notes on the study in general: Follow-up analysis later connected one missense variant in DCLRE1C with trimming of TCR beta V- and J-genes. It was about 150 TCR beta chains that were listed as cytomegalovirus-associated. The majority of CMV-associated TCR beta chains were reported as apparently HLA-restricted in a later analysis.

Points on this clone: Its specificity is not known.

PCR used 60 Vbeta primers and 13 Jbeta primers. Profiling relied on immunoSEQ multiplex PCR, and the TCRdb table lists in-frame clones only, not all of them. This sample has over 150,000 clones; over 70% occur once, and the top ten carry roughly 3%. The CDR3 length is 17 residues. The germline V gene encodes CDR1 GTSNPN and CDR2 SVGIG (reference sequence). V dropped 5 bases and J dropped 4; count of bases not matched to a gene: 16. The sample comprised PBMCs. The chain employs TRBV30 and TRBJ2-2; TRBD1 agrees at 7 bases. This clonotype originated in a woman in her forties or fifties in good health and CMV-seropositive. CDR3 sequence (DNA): TGTGCCTGGCTCCTCGGGGAAAGGGACAGTTCCACCGGGGAGCTGTTTTTT. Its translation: CAWLLGERDSSTGELFF.